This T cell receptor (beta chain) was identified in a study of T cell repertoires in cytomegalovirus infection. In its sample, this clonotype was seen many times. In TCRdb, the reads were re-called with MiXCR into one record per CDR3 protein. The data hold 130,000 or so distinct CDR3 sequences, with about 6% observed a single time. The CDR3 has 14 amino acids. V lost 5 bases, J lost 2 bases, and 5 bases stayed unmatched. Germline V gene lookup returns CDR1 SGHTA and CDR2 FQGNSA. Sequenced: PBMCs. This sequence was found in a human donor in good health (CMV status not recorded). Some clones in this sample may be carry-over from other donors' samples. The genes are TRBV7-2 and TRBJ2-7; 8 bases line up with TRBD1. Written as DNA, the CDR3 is TGTGCCAGCAGCCCACAGGGGGGAGCCTACGAGCAGTACTTC. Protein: CASSPQGGAYEQYF. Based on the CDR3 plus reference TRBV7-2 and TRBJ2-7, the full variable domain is GAGVSQSPSNKVTEKGKDVELRCDPISGHTALYWYRQSLGQGLEFLIYFQGNSAPDKSGLPSDRFSAERTGGSVSTLTIQRTQQEDSAVYLCASSPQGGAYEQYFGPGTRLTVT.